The 20 T cell receptor beta chains in this list originate from one sample, sequenced in a study of blood T cell repertoires in COVID-19. Here immunoSEQ multiplex PCR was the method, and the copy in TCRdb shows in-frame clones only, minus some. Of around 300,000 clones listed, 75% to 90% are singletons. The sequenced sample was peripheral blood. The receptors here all came from a woman in her 70s with COVID-19, enrolled during active disease.

The rearrangement links TRBV19 to TRBJ1-6; possibly TRBD1 for D (5 bases). V lost 5 bases and J lost 3, with 11 bases in between. This CDR3 contains 15 residues. Germline V gene lookup returns CDR1 LNHDA and CDR2 SQIVND (reference sequence). Here the CDR3 reads CASSSSGDYNSPLHF. DNA for the CDR3: TGTGCCAGTAGTTCATCGGGGGACTATAATTCACCCCTCCACTTT.

The chain recombines TRBV5-1 with TRBJ2-3, with TRBD2 identical over 12 bases. This CDR3 is built from 16 residues. V shed 5 bases and J 5 bases; nucleotides not matched to a gene: 9. Germline V gene sequence: CDR1 SGHRS, CDR2 YFSETQ. In DNA, the CDR3 is TGCGCCAGCAGTCCCCCTAGCGGGGGGGCCCAAGATACGCAGTATTTT. Its protein product is CASSPPSGGAQDTQYF.

With respect to this clone: This sample also contains other DNA sequences that code for the same CDR3. V and J are TRBV18 and TRBJ1-1; 9 positions agree with TRBD1. Germline assignment: CDR1 KGHSH and CDR2 LQKENI. V gave up 3 bases and J gave up 5 bases; unmatched junction bases: 4. The CDR3 covers 14 residues. For the CDR3, the DNA is TGTGCCAGCTCACCCACAGGGGGCAAAACTGAAGCTTTCTTT. This sequence encodes CASSPTGGKTEAFF.

V and J are TRBV13 and TRBJ2-7; the D gene is possibly TRBD2 (6 bases). Germline CDR1 is PRHDT and CDR2 is FYEKMQ (reference sequence). V lost 5 bases and J 4 bases, leaving 18 bases between the germline ends. There are 15 residues in the CDR3. The DNA of the CDR3 is TGTGCCAGCAGCCTCACTAGTCGACGGGGGTACGAGCAGTACTTC. Translated: CASSLTSRRGYEQYF.

The gene calls are TRBV19 and TRBJ1-2; weak D call: TRBD1 (5 bases). CDR3 length equals 13 residues. The V end lost 6 bases, the J end lost 2 bases, and 10 bases lay between the germline ends. Germline V gene lookup returns CDR1 LNHDA and CDR2 SQIVND (reference sequence). DNA for the CDR3: TGTGCCAGTAGCGTGGGGGGGAACTATGGCTACACCTTC. Protein product: CASSVGGNYGYTF.

The rearrangement joins TRBV6-5 to TRBJ1-5; tentatively, D is TRBD1 (5 bases). The CDR3 contains 15 residues. Germline loops: CDR1 MNHEY, CDR2 SVGAGI. V lost 8 bases and J 0 bases, leaving 14 bases between the germline ends. The CDR3 loop is CASLQESYSNQPQHF. The CDR3 nucleotides read TGTGCCAGCCTACAGGAATCATATAGCAATCAGCCCCAGCATTTT.

The chain is built from TRBV7-2 and TRBJ1-1, with D unresolved. The germline CDR1 and CDR2 sequences are SGHTA and FQGNSA. Trimming left V 2 bases short and J 1 base short, with 5 bases between. The CDR3 extends over 13 amino acids. The CDR3 nucleotides read TGTGCCAGCAGCTTAAACAGGAACACTGAAGCTTTCTTT. Residues: CASSLNRNTEAFF.

The chain has TRBV9 and TRBJ1-2; the D gene is possibly TRBD1 (6 bases). V was cut by 3 bases and J by 5 bases, with 17 bases left in between. The CDR3 runs to 15 residues. From germline, CDR1 is SGDLS and CDR2 YYNGEE. The CDR3 reads CASSEYREMSYGYTF. CDR3 sequence (DNA): TGTGCCAGCAGCGAATACAGGGAAATGTCTTATGGCTACACCTTC. Full variable domain (rest looked up from reference TRBV9 and TRBJ1-2): DSGVTQTPKHLITATGQRVTLRCSPRSGDLSVYWYQQSLDQGLQFLIQYYNGEERAKGNILERFSAQQFPDLHSELNLSSLELGDSALYFCASSEYREMSYGYTFGSGTRLTVV.

The chain has TRBV29-1 and TRBJ1-1; a possible D gene is TRBD1 (6 bases). The CDR3 contains 13 residues. With 4 bases removed from V and 3 bases from J, the gap between germline ends came to 12 bases. Germline loops: CDR1 SQVTM, CDR2 ANQGSEA. The CDR3 loop is CSVGRGRDTEAFF. CDR3 DNA: TGCAGCGTTGGAAGGGGGAGGGACACTGAAGCTTTCTTT.

The chain links TRBV6-5 to TRBJ2-7, with a weak D call TRBD2 (8 bases). The length of the CDR3 is 15 residues. CDR1 is MNHEY and CDR2 is SVGAGI in the germline V gene. V lost 6 bases and J 9 bases, leaving 24 bases between the germline ends. The CDR3: CASSATGGPRQGQYF. DNA for the CDR3: TGTGCCAGCAGCGCGACGGGAGGGCCCAGACAGGGGCAGTACTTC.

The V gene is TRBV18, the J gene TRBJ1-2, with D perhaps matching TRBD1 (5 bases). The V end was cut by 5 bases, the J end by 5 bases, with 12 bases between. This CDR3 spans 13 amino acids. Germline V gene data show CDR1 as KGHSH and CDR2 as LQKENI. The CDR3 DNA is TGTGCCAGCTCATATGGGGCGACGTATGGCTACACCTTC. Encoded protein: CASSYGATYGYTF.

The chain is built from TRBV6-6 and TRBJ2-2, with 8 bases fitting TRBD1. V lost 6 bases to trimming and J lost 1 base; unmatched junction nucleotides: 1. This CDR3 contains 14 residues. Germline-derived CDR1 and CDR2 are MNHNY and SVGAGI (reference sequence). CDR3 amino acids: CASRQGENTGELFF. The CDR3 DNA reads as TGTGCCAGCAGACAGGGGGAGAACACCGGGGAGCTGTTTTTT.

This clone was observed a single time. The genes are TRBV10-3 and TRBJ1-5; no clear D. The CDR3 has 14 residues. Trimming shortened V by 5 bases and J by 7 bases, and 15 bases separated the two germline ends. Germline values: CDR1 ENHRY, CDR2 SYGVKD. Here the CDR3 reads CAISSQAGRQPQHF. Written as DNA, the CDR3 is TGTGCCATCAGTAGTCAGGCAGGTAGACAGCCCCAGCATTTT.

This rearrangement joins TRBV24-1 to TRBJ1-1; D is possibly TRBD1 (5 bases). V dropped 4 bases and J dropped 6 bases, with 17 bases sitting between them. Germline V CDR1 and CDR2: KGHDR, SFDVKD. CDR3 length: 15 amino acids. The CDR3 is CATSDSGRRGSEAFF. The CDR3 DNA sequence: TGTGCCACCAGTGACTCCGGGAGGAGGGGCTCTGAAGCTTTCTTT.

The chain joins TRBV30 to TRBJ2-6; D is uncertain. The V and J ends lost 0 bases and 0 bases respectively, with 9 bases between them. CDR1 GTSNPN and CDR2 SVGIG come from the germline V gene (reference sequence). CDR3 length: 16 residues. CDR3 in DNA: TGTGCCTGGAGTGTACCCAGGCACTCTGGGGCCAACGTCCTGACTTTC. Amino acids: CAWSVPRHSGANVLTF.

This clone occurred once. This sequence joins TRBV6-5 and TRBJ2-3; TRBD1 agrees at 9 bases. This CDR3 contains 16 residues. Trimming removed 4 bases from V and 2 bases from J; junction bases left unmatched: 7. Germline CDR1 MNHEY, CDR2 SVGAGI. The CDR3 bases are TGTGCCAGCAGTTCCGGGACAGGGAGAAACACAGATACGCAGTATTTT. Its translation: CASSSGTGRNTDTQYF.

V gene TRBV3-1 (or the pseudogene TRBV3-2) combines with J gene TRBJ1-1, with a tentative D call TRBD1 (5 bases). Germline-derived CDR1 and CDR2 are LGHDT and YNNKEL (reference sequence). The CDR3 is 14 residues long. V lost 1 base to trimming and J lost 3 bases, with 9 bases between them. The CDR3 region has the DNA TGTGCCAGCAGCCAAGGACGACAGCACACTGAAGCTTTCTTT. Amino acid sequence: CASSQGRQHTEAFF.

The chain carries TRBV3-1 (or the pseudogene TRBV3-2) and TRBJ2-5; D unresolved. This CDR3 is built from 11 residues. Germline CDR1 LGHDT, CDR2 YNNKEL (reference sequence). The V gene lost 8 bases and the J gene lost 7 bases, with 11 bases spanning the gap. CDR3: CASSQSRTQYF. The DNA for the CDR3 is TGTGCCAGCTCACAATCCAGGACCCAGTACTTC.

In DNA, the CDR3 is TGTGCCAGCAGCTTATTTGAGCGGGAAATGTCGTCTGTTGAGCAGTTCTTC. As protein: CASSLFEREMSSVEQFF. This chain joins TRBV7-9 and TRBJ2-1; 7 bases match TRBD2. The CDR3 totals 17 residues. Germline-derived CDR1 and CDR2 are SEHNR and FQNEAQ (reference sequence). Trimming at V came to 2 bases and at J to 9 bases, leaving 16 bases not matched to a gene. The whole variable domain, remainder taken from reference TRBV7-9 and TRBJ2-1, is DTGVSQNPRHKITKRGQNVTFRCDPISEHNRLYWYRQTLGQGPEFLTYFQNEAQLEKSRLLSDRFSAERPKGSFSTLEIQRTEQGDSAMYLCASSLFEREMSSVEQFFGPGTRLTVL.

This chain connects TRBV3-1 (or the pseudogene TRBV3-2) to TRBJ1-2, with a possible D match to TRBD1 (6 bases). Looked up from germline, CDR1 is LGHDT and CDR2 is YNNKEL (reference sequence). The ends were cut back, 3 bases at V and 2 bases at J, with 10 bases in the middle. CDR3 length: 14 residues. The CDR3 loop is CASSQKDRNYGYTF. For the CDR3, the DNA is TGTGCCAGCAGCCAGAAGGACAGAAACTATGGCTACACCTTC.